The T cell receptor beta chain described here comes from a study of Graves' ophthalmopathy and Graves' hyperthyroidism. Study summary: Peripheral blood sampling preceded any treatment and occurred at initial diagnosis. Regarding the study as a whole: Detected in blood as well were most expanded thyroid clonotypes with frequency above 0.001.

The sample holds many counts of this clonotype. What it recognizes is unknown. Ophthalmopathy donors showed moderate-to-severe activity, CAS ≥3, NOSPECS ≥4 and a duration under 3 months. Diagnoses were established from clinical symptoms, serum thyroxine, TRAb, thyroid ultrasound and orbital computed tomography. From RNA, the CDR3 regions of TCR beta chains were amplified and sequenced. The library came from an HTBI-primed first-round RT-PCR and a second-round multiplex PCR. TCRdb re-analysed the multiplex PCR reads in MiXCR, keeping a single row per CDR3 protein. Seen here are approximately 500,000 distinct CDR3 sequences, around 14% observed once, and the top ten hold about a tenth. Specimen: blood. The TCR was taken from a woman aged 30 to 39 with Graves' ophthalmopathy.

CDR3 in amino acids: CASSGRQGIFTF. The CDR3 region has the DNA TGTGCCAGCAGTGGCCGACAGGGAATTTTTACCTTC. V is TRBV6-1 and J is TRBJ1-2; the match to TRBD1 covers 7 bases. Trimming removed 4 bases from V and 14 bases from J; junction bases left unmatched: 10. There are 12 residues in the CDR3. Per the germline V gene, CDR1 is MNHNS and CDR2 is SASEGT.